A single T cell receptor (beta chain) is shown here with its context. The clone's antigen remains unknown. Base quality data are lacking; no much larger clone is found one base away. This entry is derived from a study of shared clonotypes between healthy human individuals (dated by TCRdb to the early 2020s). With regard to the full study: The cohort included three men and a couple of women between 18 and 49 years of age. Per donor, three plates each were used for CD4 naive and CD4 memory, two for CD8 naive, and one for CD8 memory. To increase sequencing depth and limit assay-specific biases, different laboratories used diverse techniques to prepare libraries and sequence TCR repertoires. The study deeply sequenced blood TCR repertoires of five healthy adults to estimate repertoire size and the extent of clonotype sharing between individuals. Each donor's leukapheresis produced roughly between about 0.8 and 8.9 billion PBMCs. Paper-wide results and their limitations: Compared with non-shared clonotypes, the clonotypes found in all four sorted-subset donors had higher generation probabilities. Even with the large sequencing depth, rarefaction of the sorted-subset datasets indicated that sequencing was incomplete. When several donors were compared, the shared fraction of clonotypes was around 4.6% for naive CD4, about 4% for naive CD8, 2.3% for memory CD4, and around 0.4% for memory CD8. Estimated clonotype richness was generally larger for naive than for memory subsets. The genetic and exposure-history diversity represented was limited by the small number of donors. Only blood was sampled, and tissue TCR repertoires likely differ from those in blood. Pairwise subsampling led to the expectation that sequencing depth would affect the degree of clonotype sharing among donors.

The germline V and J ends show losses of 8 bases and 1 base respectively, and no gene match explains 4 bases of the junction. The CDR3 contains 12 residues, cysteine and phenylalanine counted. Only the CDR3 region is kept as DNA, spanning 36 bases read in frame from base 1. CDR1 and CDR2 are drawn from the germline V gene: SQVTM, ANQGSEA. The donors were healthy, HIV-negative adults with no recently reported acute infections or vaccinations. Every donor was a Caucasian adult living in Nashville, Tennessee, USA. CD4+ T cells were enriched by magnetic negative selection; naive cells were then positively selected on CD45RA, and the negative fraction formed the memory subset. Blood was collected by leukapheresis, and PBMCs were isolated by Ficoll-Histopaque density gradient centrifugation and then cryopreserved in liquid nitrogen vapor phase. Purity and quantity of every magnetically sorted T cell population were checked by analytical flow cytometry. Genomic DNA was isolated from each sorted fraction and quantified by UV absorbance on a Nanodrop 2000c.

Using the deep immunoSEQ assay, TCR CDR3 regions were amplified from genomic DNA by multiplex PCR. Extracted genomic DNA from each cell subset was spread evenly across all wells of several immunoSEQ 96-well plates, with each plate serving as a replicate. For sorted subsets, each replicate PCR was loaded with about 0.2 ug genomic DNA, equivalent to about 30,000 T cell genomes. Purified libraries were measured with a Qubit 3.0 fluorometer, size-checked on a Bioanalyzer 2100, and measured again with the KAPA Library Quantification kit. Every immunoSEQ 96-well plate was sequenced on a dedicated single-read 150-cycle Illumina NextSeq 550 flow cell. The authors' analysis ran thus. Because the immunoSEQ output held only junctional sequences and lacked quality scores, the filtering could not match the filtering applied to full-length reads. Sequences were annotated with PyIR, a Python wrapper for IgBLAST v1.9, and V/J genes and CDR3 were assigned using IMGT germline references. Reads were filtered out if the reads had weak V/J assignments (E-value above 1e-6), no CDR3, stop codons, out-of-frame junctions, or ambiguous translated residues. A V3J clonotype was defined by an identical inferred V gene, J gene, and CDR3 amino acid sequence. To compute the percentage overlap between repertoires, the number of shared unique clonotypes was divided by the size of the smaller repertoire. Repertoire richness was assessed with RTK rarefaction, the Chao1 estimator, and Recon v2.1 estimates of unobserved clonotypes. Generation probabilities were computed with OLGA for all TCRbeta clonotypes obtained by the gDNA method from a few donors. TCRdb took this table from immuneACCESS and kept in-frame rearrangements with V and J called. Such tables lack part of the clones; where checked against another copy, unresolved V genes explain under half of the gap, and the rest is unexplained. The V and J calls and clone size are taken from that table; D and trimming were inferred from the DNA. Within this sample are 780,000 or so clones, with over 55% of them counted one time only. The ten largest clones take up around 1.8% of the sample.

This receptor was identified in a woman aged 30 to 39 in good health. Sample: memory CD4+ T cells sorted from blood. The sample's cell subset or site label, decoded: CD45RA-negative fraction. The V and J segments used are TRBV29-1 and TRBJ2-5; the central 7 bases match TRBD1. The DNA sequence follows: TGCAGCCTCCGGGACAGCCAAGAGACCCAGTACTTC. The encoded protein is CSLRDSQETQYF.